This T cell receptor beta chain was captured in a study of blood T cell repertoires in COVID-19. Germline assignment: CDR1 SEHNR and CDR2 FQNEAQ (reference sequence). Unmatched junction bases numbered 8, after V lost 6 bases and J lost 5 bases. The CDR3 length is 15 residues. The assay was immunoSEQ multiplex PCR, and TCRdb's table has in-frame clones only and misses some. Of about 98,000 clones in the sample, 82% were seen once. The sample taken for sequencing was peripheral blood. The rearrangement joins TRBV7-9 to TRBJ1-4, with TRBD1 matching over 8 bases. This receptor was obtained from a man aged 80 or over with acute or convalescent COVID-19. CDR3 sequence: CASRNTGTGNEKLFF. The CDR3 nucleotides read TGTGCCAGCAGAAATACCGGGACAGGAAATGAAAAACTGTTTTTT.